The present entry profiles one TCR beta chain with its context. The PCR contained 60 Vbeta and 13 Jbeta primers. Data came from immunoSEQ multiplex PCR; TCRdb stores just in-frame clones and leaves some out. The sample includes 150,000 to 200,000 clones, approximately 81% of them seen just once. The data were obtained in a study of cytomegalovirus exposure and HLA in healthy donors. Background on the study: Ancestry clustering placed around four fifths of roughly 410 genotyped donors in the Caucasian-associated cluster.

This CDR3 comprises 12 residues. The germline V gene encodes CDR1 MNHEY and CDR2 SMNVEV (reference sequence). V trimming: 3 bases; J trimming: 11 bases; junction bases outside the gene matches: 3. The V gene is TRBV27, the J gene TRBJ2-3; 9 bases are a match to TRBD1. The specimen was PBMCs. This receptor was identified in a woman in her twenties or thirties in good health and CMV-seropositive. This chain's CDR3 is CASSFGTGRQYF. The CDR3 DNA sequence: TGTGCCAGCAGTTTCGGGACAGGGAGGCAGTATTTT.